Presented here are 7 T cell receptor beta chains from one specimen sequenced in a study of blood T cells in healthy people across ages. A second PCR, run for roughly 7 to 12 cycles, used a sample-barcoded 5' primer plus a J-beta primer mix. MiXCR, applied by TCRdb to the 5' RACE reads, yields one record per CDR3 protein. The sample consists of roughly 700,000 distinct CDR3 sequences, roughly 49% of them appearing once. The sample comprised blood. These receptor sequences come from a woman aged 55-69 years in good health.

This clonotype was counted only a few times. The DNA of the CDR3 is TGTGCCAGCAGTTACGGCCCAAATAATTACGGCAATGAGCAGTTCTTC. It encodes CASSYGPNNYGNEQFF. The chain has TRBV6-2 or TRBV6-3 and TRBJ2-1, with unresolved D. The V end lost 2 bases, the J end lost 6 bases, and 17 bases lay between the germline ends. This CDR3 contains 16 residues. Germline CDR1 is MNHEY and CDR2 is SVGEGT.

There are a few counts of this clonotype. The V call is TRBV27, the J call TRBJ2-7; D ambiguous. Germline V gene lookup returns CDR1 MNHEY and CDR2 SMNVEV (reference sequence). The CDR3 runs to 13 residues. The V gene lost 5 bases and the J gene lost 3 bases, with 11 bases spanning the gap. The DNA of the CDR3 is TGTGCCAGCAGTCAACGGAGATTCTACGAGCAGTACTTC. Translation: CASSQRRFYEQYF.

Regarding this clonotype: This sequence may be a read error, since a much larger clone differs from it by one base. CDR3: CASSLADRENSPLHF. The DNA for the CDR3 is TGTGCCAGCAGCTTAGCGGACAGGGAAAATTCACCCCTCCACTTT. This sequence joins TRBV7-9 and TRBJ1-6, with 8 bases matching TRBD1. Germline CDR1 SEHNR, CDR2 FQNEAQ (reference sequence). V shed 0 bases, J shed 7 bases, and the junction held 2 bases outside the gene matches. The CDR3 is 15 residues long.

This clonotype has a handful of counts. This CDR3 is CASSQGFNYEQYF. The DNA for the CDR3 is TGTGCCAGCAGCCAAGGCTTTAACTACGAGCAGTACTTC. The chain employs TRBV3-1 and TRBJ2-7; the D is unclear. The CDR3 runs 13 residues. CDR1 is LGHDT and CDR2 is YNNKEL in the germline V gene (reference sequence). V was clipped by 1 base and J by 3 bases, with 7 bases between them.

This clonotype has just a few counts. The CDR3 DNA reads TGTGCCAGCAGCTTAGAAGGGCTCGGAGGGGAGACCCAGTACTTC. This gives the protein CASSLEGLGGETQYF. The V gene is TRBV7-2, the J gene TRBJ2-7; D is perhaps TRBD2 (6 bases). The end of the DNA fits TRBJ2-5 better, so the J call may be wrong. This CDR3 spans 15 amino acids. CDR1 SGHTA and CDR2 FQGNSA come from the germline V gene.

This clonotype showed up just once. The DNA for the CDR3 is TGTGCCAGCAGCCAAGCCGGGACAGGGGCGTTTGGCTACACCTTC. It specifies CASSQAGTGAFGYTF. This sequence joins TRBV14 and TRBJ1-2, with 10 positions matching TRBD1. V trimming: 1 base; J trimming: 7 bases; junction bases outside the gene matches: 6. Germline CDR1 SGHDN, CDR2 FVKESK. The CDR3 is 15 residues long.

This clonotype was observed at least ten times. V usage is TRBV4-2 and J usage is TRBJ2-5, with D unclear. The ends were cut back, 3 bases at V and 3 bases at J, with 8 bases in the middle. There are 13 residues in the CDR3. CDR1 LGHNA and CDR2 YNFKEQ come from the germline V gene. CDR3 DNA sequence: TGTGCCAGCAGCCACCCGAGCAAAGAGACCCAGTACTTC. Its translation: CASSHPSKETQYF.